This passage covers 6 T cell receptor beta chains from one sample sequenced in a study of graft-versus-host responses after intestinal transplantation. The table came from immunoSEQ multiplex PCR; TCRdb's copy has only in-frame clones and leaves some out. The repertoire holds roughly 130,000 clones, with 92% as singletons. These receptors have no identified antigens. The source material was unstimulated CD4+ T cells sorted from spleen or lymph node cells, sampled before intestinal transplant. Receptors were obtained from a human donor who received an intestinal transplant.

The chain links TRBV6-1 to TRBJ2-1, with TRBD2 matching 12 bases. The length of the CDR3 is 14 residues. J gave up 6 bases and V 4 bases, and 1 base lay outside the gene matches. Germline values: CDR1 MNHNS, CDR2 SASEGT. For the CDR3, the DNA is TGTGCCAGCAGTGGACTAGCGGGAGCCAATGAGCAGTTCTTC. The encoded protein is CASSGLAGANEQFF.

The chain carries TRBV7-6 and TRBJ2-2, with D uncertain. Looked up from germline, CDR1 is SGHVS and CDR2 is FNYEAQ. The CDR3 contains 13 residues. V was pared by 5 bases and J by 6 bases, with 10 bases between. The CDR3 here is CASSQITAGELFF. Here the CDR3 DNA reads TGTGCCAGCAGCCAGATAACGGCCGGGGAGCTGTTTTTT.

This chain's CDR3 is CASRGQGVPGAFF. CDR3 bases: TGTGCCAGCAGGGGACAGGGGGTCCCTGGGGCTTTCTTT. V usage is TRBV6-1 and J usage is TRBJ1-1; 11 bases align to TRBD1. The length of the CDR3 is 13 residues. V was pared by 6 bases and J by 11 bases, with 8 bases of the junction left unmatched. CDR1 and CDR2 from the germline V gene are MNHNS and SASEGT.

The chain links TRBV19 to TRBJ1-2; 8 positions agree with TRBD1. Germline V CDR1 and CDR2: LNHDA, SQIVND (reference sequence). CDR3 size: 17 residues. With 5 bases clipped from V and 7 bases from J, the junction kept 18 bases outside the gene matches. The CDR3 DNA is TGTGCCAGTAGTGCCCACCGGACAGGGCTCCCCAAGGGTGGCTACACCTTC. Its translation is CASSAHRTGLPKGGYTF.

The gene calls are TRBV10-3 and TRBJ2-1; 14 bases agree with TRBD2. V trimming: 6 bases; J trimming: 6 bases; junction bases outside the gene matches: 7. CDR1 and CDR2 from the germline V gene are ENHRY and SYGVKD. The CDR3 extends over 16 amino acids. CDR3 loop: CAIRGTSGRIGNEQFF. The CDR3 DNA is TGTGCCATCAGGGGGACTAGCGGGAGAATCGGCAATGAGCAGTTCTTC.

The genes are TRBV7-9 and TRBJ1-4; D uncertain. Germline values: CDR1 SEHNR, CDR2 FQNEAQ (reference sequence). The length of the CDR3 is 11 residues. The V end was cut by 5 bases, the J end by 8 bases, with 6 bases between. The CDR3 here is CASSPIEKLFF. The CDR3 nucleotides read TGTGCCAGCAGCCCGATCGAAAAACTGTTTTTT.